A single sample is the source of the 3 T cell receptor beta chains below, sequenced in a study of T cell responses to AZD1222 COVID-19 vaccine. This table comes from immunoSEQ multiplex PCR, and its TCRdb copy is limited to in-frame clones, with some not included. The sample shows some 180,000 clones, more than 90% of them seen only once. The source was peripheral blood, collected 28 days after the second dose of the MenACWY control vaccine. The origin of the receptors is an adult who received the MenACWY meningococcal vaccine as a control.

The chain couples TRBV9 to TRBJ2-7; D is tentatively TRBD1 or TRBD2 (5 bases each). The germline gives CDR1 SGDLS, CDR2 YYNGEE. Trimming took off 0 bases at V and 7 bases at J, with 17 bases between the two ends. This CDR3 is 15 amino acids long. CDR3 coding DNA: TGTGCCAGCAGCGTAGATGAGGGACGTTCCCGAGAGCAGTACTTC. The encoded protein is CASSVDEGRSREQYF.

This chain links TRBV5-4 with TRBJ2-7; TRBD1 agrees at 7 bases. The V and J ends lost 0 bases and 5 bases, in that order; junction bases with no gene match: 2. This CDR3 is 13 amino acids long. From germline, CDR1 is SGHNT and CDR2 YYREEE (reference sequence). The CDR3 sequence is CASSLGQGHEQYF. In DNA form, the CDR3 reads TGTGCCAGCAGCTTGGGACAGGGCCACGAGCAGTACTTC.

The CDR3 loop is CAWSPGVGSPLHF. In DNA form, the CDR3 reads TGTGCCTGGAGTCCCGGGGTGGGTTCACCCCTCCACTTT. V gene TRBV30 combines with J gene TRBJ1-6; D unclear. CDR1 and CDR2 (germline): GTSNPN, SVGIG (reference sequence). The CDR3 length is 13 residues. V lost 2 bases, J lost 9 bases, and 11 bases lay in between. The full variable domain, in which reference TRBV30 and TRBJ1-6 provide the parts outside the CDR3, is SQTIHQWPATLVQPVGSPLSLECTVEGTSNPNLYWYRQAAGRGLQLLFYSVGIGQISSEVPQNLSASRPQDRQFILSSKKLLLSDSGFYLCAWSPGVGSPLHFGNGTRLTVT.